This T cell receptor beta chain was identified during a study of metastatic and nonmetastatic thyroid tumors. In the study overall: The authors compared repertoires across blood and tumor or nodule tissue from malignant and benign thyroid patients. Findings of the study overall: Across blood and tumor, TCR beta diversity in malignant thyroid tumors was reportedly significantly higher than in benign nodules.

This clone appeared many times. Its antigen is undetermined. Before thyroid surgery, none of the patients had received any treatment. CDR3 length: 15 amino acids. Germline loops: CDR1 SGHVS, CDR2 FQNEAQ. Trimming removed 5 bases from V and 1 base from J, with 13 bases in between. TCRdb re-called the PCR reads via MiXCR. There are tens of thousands of clones in the sample; roughly 18% occur only once, and around 16% lies in the top ten. V usage is TRBV7-8 and J usage is TRBJ2-3; TRBD1 is a possible D gene (5 bases). The specimen was blood. This TCR came from a female donor with papillary thyroid cancer or a benign thyroid nodule (not recorded which). Some clones in this sample may be carry-over from other donors' samples. The CDR3 nucleotides read TGTGCCAGCAGCGCCGCTGACAGAGGCACAGATACGCAGTATTTT. It specifies CASSAADRGTDTQYF.